This T cell receptor beta chain was recovered during a study of OX40 agonist ivuxolimab in advanced cancers. With autoimmune disease history or systemic immunosuppression, patients were excluded. Blood sampling took place at baseline, cycle 4 day 1, and cycle 7 day 1. Study conclusions and caveats: With doses of 0.1 to 3.0 mg/kg, CD4+ and CD8+ blood T cells had undergone clonal expansion by week 6.

With 0 bases clipped from V and 5 bases from J, the junction kept 6 bases outside the gene matches. This CDR3 spans 16 amino acids. Germline CDR1 reads LGHNA; CDR2 reads YNFKEQ. Profiled with immunoSEQ multiplex PCR; TCRdb holds only in-frame clones, not every one. The table includes approximately 73,000 clones, about nine tenths detected once. As concerns this clone: What it binds is unknown.

This sequence was found in an adult with an advanced solid tumor such as melanoma, head and neck, liver or kidney cancer. This rearrangement joins TRBV4-2 to TRBJ1-1; 10 bases are a match to TRBD1. Sequencing used CD4+ or CD8+ T cells sorted from blood, obtained in a trial of the OX40 agonist ivuxolimab. CDR3 DNA sequence: TGTGCCAGCAGCCAAGATCGTTGGACAGGGGGAACTGAAGCTTTCTTT. Its translation is CASSQDRWTGGTEAFF.